Listed below are T cell receptor beta chains from one sample, sequenced in a study of prognosis after radiotherapy for stage I lung cancer. TCRdb passed the multiplex PCR reads through MiXCR, listing each CDR3 protein once. The sample has about 14,000 distinct CDR3 sequences, around a quarter seen once. The sequencing used PBMCs, collected before or after stereotactic body radiation therapy (not recorded which). The receptors originated from a donor aged 50 or older with non-small cell lung cancer. CDR3s include the opening cysteine and the closing phenylalanine or tryptophan. A D gene is named only where the DNA matches it firmly. Size values are once, few and many counts, or a class for expanded clones, and some rows have none.

-	many	TRBJ1-5	TRBV15	CATSSYTTSVNQPQHF	TGTGCCACCAGCAGCTATACGACCTCGGTGAATCAGCCCCAGCATTTT
-	many	TRBJ2-4	TRBV18	CASSQHAPRVSPLAKNIQYF	TGTGCCAGCTCCCAACACGCGCCCAGGGTTTCACCTCTAGCCAAAAACATTCAGTACTTC
-	many	TRBJ2-3	TRBV3-1	CASSQQPVVYSDTQYF	TGTGCCAGCAGCCAGCAACCCGTCGTTTATTCAGATACGCAGTATTTT
-	many	TRBJ2-3	TRBV9	CASSADSRTDTQYF	TGTGCCAGCAGCGCAGACTCTAGAACAGATACGCAGTATTTT
TRBD2	medium-sized	TRBJ2-1	TRBV5-1	CASSLGLAGYNEQFF	TGCGCCAGCAGCTTGGGCCTAGCGGGCTACAATGAGCAGTTCTTC
-	many	TRBJ2-2	TRBV7-8	CASSFTGAHTGELFF	TGTGCCAGCAGCTTCACTGGGGCGCATACCGGGGAGCTGTTTTTT
TRBD1	medium-sized	TRBJ2-2	TRBV5-1	CASLPGQTNTGELFF	TGCGCCAGCCTACCGGGACAGACGAACACCGGGGAGCTGTTTTTT
TRBD1	many	TRBJ1-4	TRBV10-3	CAISRDRAGEKLFF	TGTGCCATCAGTCGGGACAGGGCGGGTGAAAAACTGTTTTTT
-	medium-sized	TRBJ1-1	TRBV5-1	CASRRIMNTEAFF	TGCGCCAGCAGAAGAATCATGAACACTGAAGCTTTCTTT
TRBD1	-	TRBJ2-2	TRBV5-1	CASNRGISPGGLFF	TGCGCCAGCAACAGGGGGATTAGTCCCGGGGGGCTGTTTTTT
-	many	TRBJ1-2	TRBV6-1	CATLKQLGYGYTF	TGTGCCACCCTCAAGCAGTTGGGCTATGGCTACACCTTC
-	-	TRBJ2-3	TRBV6-2/TRBV6-3	CASSEHEANVQYF	TGTGCCAGCAGTGAACATGAGGCGAACGTGCAGTATTTT
-	many	TRBJ2-5	TRBV11-2	CASSLAEIQYF	TGTGCCAGCAGCTTAGCTGAAATCCAGTACTTC
-	many	TRBJ2-5	TRBV5-1	CASSLGTPETQYF	TGCGCCAGCAGCTTGGGAACCCCGGAGACCCAGTACTTC
TRBD1	many	TRBJ1-5	TRBV19	CASRIGQGGNQPQHF	TGTGCCAGTCGGATAGGACAGGGTGGCAATCAGCCCCAGCATTTT
-	many	TRBJ1-2	TRBV20-1	CSARTQNYGYTF	TGCAGTGCTCGGACCCAGAACTATGGCTACACCTTC
TRBD2	many	TRBJ2-3	TRBV20-1	CSPTGRVRDTQYF	TGCAGTCCAACGGGGAGGGTGAGAGATACGCAGTATTTT
TRBD1	many	TRBJ1-2	TRBV18	CASSPTRGLIDYGYTF	TGTGCCAGCTCACCCACCAGGGGGCTAATAGACTATGGCTACACCTTC
-	-	TRBJ1-1	TRBV9	CASSAPTLSTEDFF	TGTGCCAGCAGCGCCCCCACGCTGAGCACTGAAGATTTCTTT